Following are 2 T cell receptor beta chains from one sample sequenced in a study of shared clonotypes between healthy human individuals. Here immunoSEQ multiplex PCR was the method, and the copy in TCRdb shows in-frame clones only, minus some. The sample lists about 1 million clones; about 74% were seen once. Sequenced input: memory CD4+ T cells sorted from blood. The subset denotes: CD45RA-negative fraction. The receptor set was obtained from a man between 18 and 35 years old in good health.

DNA of the CDR3: TGTGCCAGCAGCTTGGGACTAGCGGGAGTTATAGATACGCAGTATTTT. It is translated as CASSLGLAGVIDTQYF. V and J are TRBV7-9 and TRBJ2-3, with 14 bases fitting TRBD2. This CDR3 has 16 amino acids. The germline gives CDR1 SEHNR, CDR2 FQNEAQ (reference sequence). V shed 3 bases, J shed 5 bases, and the junction held 4 bases outside the gene matches.

This clone was seen only once. The chain links TRBV29-1 to TRBJ2-5; 8 positions match TRBD2. In germline, CDR1 is SQVTM, CDR2 ANQGSEA. V was pared by 5 bases and J by 5 bases, with 7 bases of the junction left unmatched. The CDR3 totals 13 residues. As DNA, the CDR3 is TGCAGCGTTCCTGGAGGACTAGCTGAGACCCAGTACTTC. Its protein is CSVPGGLAETQYF. The full variable domain, rest sourced from reference TRBV29-1 and TRBJ2-5, is SAVISQKPSRDICQRGTSLTIQCQVDSQVTMMFWYRQQPGQSLTLIATANQGSEATYESGFVIDKFPISRPNLTFSTLTVSNMSPEDSSIYLCSVPGGLAETQYFGPGTRLLVL.